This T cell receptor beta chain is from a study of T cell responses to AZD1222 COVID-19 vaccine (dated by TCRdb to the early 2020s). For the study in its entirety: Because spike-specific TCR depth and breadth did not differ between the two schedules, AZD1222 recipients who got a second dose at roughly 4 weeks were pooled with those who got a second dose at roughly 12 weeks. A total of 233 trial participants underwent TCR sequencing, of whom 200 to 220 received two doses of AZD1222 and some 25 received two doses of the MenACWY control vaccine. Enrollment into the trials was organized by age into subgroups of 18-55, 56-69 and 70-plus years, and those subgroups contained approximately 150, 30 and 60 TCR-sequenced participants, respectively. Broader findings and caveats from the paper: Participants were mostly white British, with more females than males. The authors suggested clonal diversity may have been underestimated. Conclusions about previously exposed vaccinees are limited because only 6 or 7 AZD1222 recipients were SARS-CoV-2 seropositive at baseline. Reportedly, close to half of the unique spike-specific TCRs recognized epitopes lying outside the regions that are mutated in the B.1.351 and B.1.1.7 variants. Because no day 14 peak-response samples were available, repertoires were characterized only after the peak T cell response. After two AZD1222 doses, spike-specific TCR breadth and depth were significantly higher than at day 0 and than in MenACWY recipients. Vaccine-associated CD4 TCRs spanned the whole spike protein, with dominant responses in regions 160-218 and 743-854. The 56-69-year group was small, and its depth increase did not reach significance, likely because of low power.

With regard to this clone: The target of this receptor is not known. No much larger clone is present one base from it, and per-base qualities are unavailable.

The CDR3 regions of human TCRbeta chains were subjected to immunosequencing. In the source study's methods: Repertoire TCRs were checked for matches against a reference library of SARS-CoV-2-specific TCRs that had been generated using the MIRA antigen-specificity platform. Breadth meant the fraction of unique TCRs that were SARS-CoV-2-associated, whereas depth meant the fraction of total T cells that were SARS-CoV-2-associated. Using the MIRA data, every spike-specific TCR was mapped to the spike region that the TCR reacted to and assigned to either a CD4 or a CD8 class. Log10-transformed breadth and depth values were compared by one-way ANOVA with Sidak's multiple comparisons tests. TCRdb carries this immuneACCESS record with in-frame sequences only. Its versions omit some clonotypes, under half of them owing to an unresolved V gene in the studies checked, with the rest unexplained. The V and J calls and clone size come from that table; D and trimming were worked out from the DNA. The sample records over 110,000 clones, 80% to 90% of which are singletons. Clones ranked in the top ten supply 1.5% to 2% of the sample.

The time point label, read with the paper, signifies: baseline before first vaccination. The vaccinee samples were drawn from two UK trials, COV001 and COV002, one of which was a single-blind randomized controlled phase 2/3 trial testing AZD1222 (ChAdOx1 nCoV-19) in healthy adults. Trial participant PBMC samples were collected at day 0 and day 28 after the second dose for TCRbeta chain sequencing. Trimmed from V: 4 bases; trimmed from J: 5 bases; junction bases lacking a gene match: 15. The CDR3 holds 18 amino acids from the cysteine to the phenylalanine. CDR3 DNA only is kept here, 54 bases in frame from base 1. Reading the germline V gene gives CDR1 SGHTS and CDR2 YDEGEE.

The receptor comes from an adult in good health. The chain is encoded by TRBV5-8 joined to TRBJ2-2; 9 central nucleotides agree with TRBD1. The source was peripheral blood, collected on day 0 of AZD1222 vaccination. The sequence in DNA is TGTGCCAGCAGCCCCTTCCTCGGGACAGGGTCGGGGACCGGGGAGCTGTTTTTT. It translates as CASSPFLGTGSGTGELFF.